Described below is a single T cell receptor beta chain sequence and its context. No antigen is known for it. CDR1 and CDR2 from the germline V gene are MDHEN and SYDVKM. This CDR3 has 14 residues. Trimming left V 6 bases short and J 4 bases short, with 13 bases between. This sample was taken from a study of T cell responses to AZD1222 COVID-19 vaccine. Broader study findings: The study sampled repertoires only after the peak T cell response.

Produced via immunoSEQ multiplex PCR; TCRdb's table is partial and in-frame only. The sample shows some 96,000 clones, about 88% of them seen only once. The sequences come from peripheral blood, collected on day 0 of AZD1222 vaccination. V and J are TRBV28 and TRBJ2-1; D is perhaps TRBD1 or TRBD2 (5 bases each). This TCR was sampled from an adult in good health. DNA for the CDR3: TGTGCCAGCAGACAACCTGGGGGATACAATGAGCAGTTCTTC. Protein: CASRQPGGYNEQFF. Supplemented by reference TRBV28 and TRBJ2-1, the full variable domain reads DVKVTQSSRYLVKRTGEKVFLECVQDMDHENMFWYRQDPGLGLRLIYFSYDVKMKEKGDIPEGYSVSREKKERFSLILESASTNQTSMYLCASRQPGGYNEQFFGPGTRLTVL.